Below are 9 T cell receptor beta chains sequenced from a single sample in a study of shared clonotypes between healthy human individuals (dated by TCRdb to 2019 to 2021). The library was prepared using the immunoSEQ multiplex PCR assay. As stored in TCRdb, this immuneACCESS dataset retains in-frame rearrangements with V and J assigned. A fraction of the clones does not appear; measured against another copy, unresolved V genes explain less than half of the discrepancy, and the remainder lacks a known reason. For this sample there are about 2.4 million clones; approximately 93% appear just once. More than 0.35% of the sample is held by the ten biggest clonotypes. Material: naive CD4+ T cells from PBMCs. The label giving this sample's cell subset or site can be read as: CD45RA+ positively selected. These receptors all stem from a man between 18 and 35 years old in good health. Some clones in this sample may be carry-over from other donors' samples.

The chain combines TRBV28 with TRBJ2-7; D possibly corresponds to TRBD2 (5 bases). The V gene's germline CDR1 is MDHEN and CDR2 SYDVKM. V gave up 3 bases and J gave up 5 bases, with 17 bases separating them. The CDR3 is 15 amino acids. The DNA of the CDR3 is TGTGCCAGCAGTTTTAATGACCCGGGGAAGCACGAGCAGTACTTC. Translating gives CASSFNDPGKHEQYF. The variable domain in full, completed from reference TRBV28 and TRBJ2-7, reads DVKVTQSSRYLVKRTGEKVFLECVQDMDHENMFWYRQDPGLGLRLIYFSYDVKMKEKGDIPEGYSVSREKKERFSLILESASTNQTSMYLCASSFNDPGKHEQYFGPGTRLTVT.

This clone was detected once. This CDR3 is CASSAGLAGGTDTQYF. CDR3 in DNA: TGTGCCAGCAGCGCCGGACTAGCGGGAGGAACAGATACGCAGTATTTT. The rearrangement uses TRBV9 and TRBJ2-3, with 14 positions matching TRBD2. The ends lost 3 bases at V and 3 bases at J; junction bases unmatched: 3. CDR3 length: 16 amino acids. The germline V gene has CDR1 SGDLS and CDR2 YYNGEE.

V is TRBV5-1 and J is TRBJ2-3; a possible D gene is TRBD2 (6 bases). V was cut by 0 bases and J by 8 bases, with 13 bases left in between. The germline gives CDR1 SGHRS, CDR2 YFSETQ. The CDR3 length is 14 residues. The CDR3 DNA reads TGCGCCAGCAGCTTGGTCCCGGGGGTTGCTACGCAGTATTTT. Its translation is CASSLVPGVATQYF. Using reference TRBV5-1 and TRBJ2-3 for the parts outside the CDR3, the full variable domain is KAGVTQTPRYLIKTRGQQVTLSCSPISGHRSVSWYQQTPGQGLQFLFEYFSETQRNKGNFPGRFSGRQFSNSRSEMNVSTLELGDSALYLCASSLVPGVATQYFGPGTRLTVL.

V is TRBV5-1 and J is TRBJ2-2; D not certain. The germline V gene encodes CDR1 SGHRS and CDR2 YFSETQ. The CDR3 length is 15 residues. The V end was cut by 4 bases, the J end by 4 bases, with 14 bases between. The chain's CDR3 is CASSETLHPTGELFF. The CDR3 nucleotides are TGCGCCAGCAGCGAAACCCTTCATCCCACCGGGGAGCTGTTTTTT.

The gene calls are TRBV6-6 and TRBJ2-7; 8 bases align to TRBD2. The CDR3 runs 14 residues. Trimming at V came to 6 bases and at J to 6 bases, leaving 10 bases not matched to a gene. Germline V gives CDR1 MNHNY, CDR2 SVGAGI (reference sequence). The CDR3 bases are TGTGCCAGCAGACGTGGACTAGCCGGACTCGAGCAGTACTTC. Encoded protein: CASRRGLAGLEQYF.

V gene TRBV11-2 combines with J gene TRBJ2-7; a possible D gene is TRBD1 (6 bases). CDR3 size: 12 residues. CDR1 is SGHAT, CDR2 FQNNGV, per germline. Trimming removed 5 bases at V and 5 bases at J, with 10 bases between. The CDR3 DNA sequence: TGTGCCAGCAGCCCTAACAGGGACGAGCAGTACTTC. The encoded protein is CASSPNRDEQYF.

This chain uses TRBV10-2 with TRBJ2-7; D is possibly TRBD2 (5 bases). The length of the CDR3 is 14 residues. In germline, CDR1 is WSHSY, CDR2 SAAADI. Between the trimmed V and J ends, which lost 9 bases and 1 base, there was a span of 16 bases. This chain's CDR3 is CASTDLYSSYEQYF. The DNA of the CDR3 is TGCGCCAGTACGGACTTATACTCGTCCTACGAGCAGTACTTC.

The chain recombines TRBV7-9 with TRBJ1-3; D is undetermined. V was clipped by 6 bases and J by 2 bases, with 5 bases between them. The CDR3 runs 12 residues. Germline CDR1 reads SEHNR; CDR2 reads FQNEAQ (reference sequence). The CDR3 is CASRSTGNTIYF. Written as DNA, the CDR3 is TGTGCCAGCAGGTCAACTGGAAACACCATATATTTT.

The chain employs TRBV7-9 and TRBJ2-5; D might be TRBD2 (6 bases). The assigned J gene may be wrong: the sequence end matches TRBJ2-7 better. Germline V lookup: CDR1 SEHNR, CDR2 FQNEAQ (reference sequence). The CDR3 has 15 residues. CDR3 sequence: CASSPGLADSYEQYF. The CDR3 region has the DNA TGTGCCAGCAGCCCAGGGTTAGCGGACTCCTACGAGCAGTACTTC.